A single sample gave rise to the 14 T cell receptor beta chains below, sequenced in a study of blood T cell repertoires in COVID-19. Produced via immunoSEQ multiplex PCR; TCRdb's table is partial and in-frame only. Here the sample spans 280,000 or so clones, around 91% being singletons. What was sequenced was peripheral blood. The receptors shown here come from a woman in her fifties or sixties with acute or convalescent COVID-19.

The chain employs TRBV7-9 and TRBJ2-3; 9 bases fit TRBD2. Germline V gene data show CDR1 as SEHNR and CDR2 as FQNEAQ (reference sequence). CDR3 length: 15 amino acids. The V segment lost 6 bases and the J segment 2 bases; nucleotides outside the gene matches: 6. The CDR3 protein is CASSPLAGDTDTQYF. The CDR3 DNA follows: TGTGCCAGCAGTCCCTTAGCGGGGGACACAGATACGCAGTATTTT. Drawing the rest from reference TRBV7-9 and TRBJ2-3, the complete variable domain is DTGVSQNPRHKITKRGQNVTFRCDPISEHNRLYWYRQTLGQGPEFLTYFQNEAQLEKSRLLSDRFSAERPKGSFSTLEIQRTEQGDSAMYLCASSPLAGDTDTQYFGPGTRLTVL.

The chain carries TRBV9 and TRBJ2-7; D is perhaps TRBD1 (6 bases). The CDR3 consists of 14 residues. Germline assignment: CDR1 SGDLS and CDR2 YYNGEE. Trimming took off 2 bases at V and 4 bases at J, with 13 bases between the two ends. CDR3 nucleotide sequence: TGTGCCAGCAGCGTGGGGGACACACAATACGAGCAGTACTTC. Protein: CASSVGDTQYEQYF.

This chain links TRBV5-6 with TRBJ1-6; possible D gene TRBD1, 6 bases. The V gene's germline CDR1 is SGHDT and CDR2 YYEEEE. The CDR3 sequence is 14 residues long. Trimming took off 7 bases at V and 2 bases at J, with 10 bases between the two ends. The CDR3 here is CASQDSTYNSPLHF. CDR3 bases: TGTGCCAGCCAGGACAGTACCTATAATTCACCCCTCCACTTT.

The V call is TRBV28, the J call TRBJ1-5, with a tentative D call TRBD1 (6 bases). Germline-derived CDR1 and CDR2 are MDHEN and SYDVKM. V lost 5 bases to trimming and J lost 9 bases, with 17 bases between them. The CDR3 consists of 14 residues. The CDR3 loop reads CASSVYQGITPQHF. The DNA of the CDR3 is TGTGCCAGCAGTGTTTATCAGGGGATCACGCCCCAGCATTTT. The entire variable domain, with the rest obtained from reference TRBV28 and TRBJ1-5, is as follows: DVKVTQSSRYLVKRTGEKVFLECVQDMDHENMFWYRQDPGLGLRLIYFSYDVKMKEKGDIPEGYSVSREKKERFSLILESASTNQTSMYLCASSVYQGITPQHFGDGTRLSIL.

The chain couples TRBV15 to TRBJ2-5; 9 bases agree with TRBD2. The CDR3 extends over 16 amino acids. J lost 6 bases, V lost 1 base, and 9 bases had no gene match. In germline, CDR1 is LNHNV, CDR2 YYDKDF (reference sequence). The CDR3 DNA is TGTGCCACCAGCAGAGTTGTGCGGGGGGGCTTGAAGACCCAGTACTTC. It yields the protein CATSRVVRGGLKTQYF.

The chain uses TRBV24-1 and TRBJ2-2; D is possibly TRBD1 (6 bases). The length of the CDR3 is 18 residues. The ends were cut back, 3 bases at V and 5 bases at J, with 21 bases in the middle. Germline CDR1 reads KGHDR; CDR2 reads SFDVKD. The CDR3 spells CATSDIQGHGAATGELFF. CDR3 in DNA: TGTGCCACCAGTGATATTCAGGGACATGGTGCGGCTACCGGGGAGCTGTTTTTT.

V gene TRBV28 combines with J gene TRBJ1-4; D might be TRBD1 (5 bases). Germline loops: CDR1 MDHEN, CDR2 SYDVKM. The CDR3 is made up of 13 amino acids. Between the trimmed V and J ends, which lost 5 bases and 8 bases, there was a span of 12 bases. The CDR3 region has the DNA TGTGCCAGCAGTCAGACCAGGGAAGAAAAACTGTTTTTT. It yields the protein CASSQTREEKLFF.

The rearrangement links TRBV28 to TRBJ2-3; D possibly corresponds to TRBD2 (6 bases). Trimming stripped 5 bases from V and 7 bases from J, with 7 bases between. In germline, CDR1 is MDHEN, CDR2 SYDVKM. The CDR3 length is 11 residues. The CDR3 protein is CASSRDYTQYF. For the CDR3, the DNA is TGTGCCAGCAGTCGGGACTATACGCAGTATTTT.

The chain recombines TRBV7-9 with TRBJ2-5, with D perhaps matching TRBD1 (6 bases). V gave up 6 bases and J gave up 5 bases, with 13 bases separating them. This CDR3 region has 13 residues. Germline lookup yields CDR1 SEHNR and CDR2 FQNEAQ (reference sequence). The CDR3 sequence: CASRAGDPETQYF. DNA for the CDR3: TGTGCCAGCAGAGCAGGGGATCCGGAGACCCAGTACTTC.

The rearrangement joins TRBV2 to TRBJ1-6, with no clear D. Per germline, CDR1 SNHLY and CDR2 FYNNEI. V dropped 6 bases and J dropped 6 bases, with 12 bases sitting between them. CDR3 size: 14 residues. The CDR3 sequence: CASSRESVNSPLHF. For the CDR3, the DNA is TGTGCCAGCAGCCGGGAGTCGGTTAATTCACCCCTCCACTTT.

This sequence joins TRBV9 and TRBJ1-2; TRBD1 is a possible D gene (5 bases). Trimming took off 5 bases at V and 7 bases at J, with 12 bases between the two ends. This CDR3 region has 12 residues. CDR1 is SGDLS, CDR2 YYNGEE, per germline. Written as DNA, the CDR3 is TGTGCCAGCAGGGGGGACTCGGGTGGCTACACCTTC. Amino acid sequence: CASRGDSGGYTF.

This chain joins TRBV5-4 and TRBJ2-4; TRBD2 aligns across 7 bases. The V gene's germline CDR1 is SGHNT and CDR2 YYREEE (reference sequence). The CDR3 consists of 16 residues. V gave up 0 bases and J gave up 5 bases; unmatched junction bases: 8. CDR3 protein: CASSLGPSGTQNIQYF. DNA for the CDR3: TGTGCCAGCAGCTTGGGGCCAAGCGGGACCCAAAACATTCAGTACTTC.

The chain is built from TRBV27 and TRBJ1-1, with TRBD1 identical over 9 bases. The trim removed 5 bases at V and 8 bases at J, leaving 15 bases unmatched. Germline V CDR1 and CDR2: MNHEY, SMNVEV (reference sequence). The CDR3 is made up of 16 amino acids. In DNA form, the CDR3 reads TGTGCCAGCAGTACAGGTGGGACAGGGTTTCAGTGGGAAGCTTTCTTT. This sequence encodes CASSTGGTGFQWEAFF.

The chain employs TRBV5-1 and TRBJ2-5; weak D call: TRBD2 (6 bases). V was pared by 3 bases and J by 7 bases, with 22 bases between. The CDR3 spans 16 residues. Germline V lookup: CDR1 SGHRS, CDR2 YFSETQ. The CDR3: CASSSPSQSLGGTQYF. In DNA form, the CDR3 reads TGCGCCAGCAGCTCCCCGTCCCAATCACTGGGAGGGACCCAGTACTTC.